This is a list of T cell receptor beta chains from one sample in a study of CD8+ T cells in alopecia areata. Libraries were prepared by immunoSEQ multiplex PCR; TCRdb keeps only in-frame clonotypes and omits some of them. The repertoire consists of fewer than 250,000 clones, with 50% to 70% occurring once and the leading ten covering roughly 0.47%. The sample in question was CD4+ T cells sorted from blood, obtained at week 0. Receptor source: a human donor with alopecia areata. Both conserved end residues are part of each CDR3. A D gene is named only where the DNA matches it firmly. Rows may omit the clone size; those that give it use once, few, many or a size class.

cdr3_aa: CSVAGLTLREQYF
cdr3_nt: TGCAGCGTTGCGGGACTCACCCTACGGGAGCAGTACTTC
clone_size: -
d_call: -
v_call: TRBV29-1
j_call: TRBJ2-7

cdr3_aa: CATSRDLGADTQYF
cdr3_nt: TGTGCCACCAGCAGAGATCTTGGAGCAGATACGCAGTATTTT
clone_size: -
d_call: -
v_call: TRBV15
j_call: TRBJ2-3

cdr3_aa: CSCGAYNEQFF
cdr3_nt: TGCAGTTGTGGAGCATACAATGAGCAGTTCTTC
clone_size: few
d_call: -
v_call: TRBV20-1
j_call: TRBJ2-1

cdr3_aa: CASTQGLAGNEQFF
cdr3_nt: TGTGCCAGCACCCAAGGACTAGCGGGCAATGAGCAGTTCTTC
clone_size: -
d_call: TRBD2
v_call: TRBV7-2
j_call: TRBJ2-1

cdr3_aa: CASSPRTGNVRGQYF
cdr3_nt: TGTGCCAGCAGCCCCCGGACAGGAAACGTGCGTGGGCAGTACTTC
clone_size: -
d_call: TRBD1
v_call: TRBV7-2
j_call: TRBJ2-7

cdr3_aa: CASSLSTDSYEQYF
cdr3_nt: TGCGCCAGCAGCTTGTCTACGGATTCCTACGAGCAGTACTTC
clone_size: -
d_call: -
v_call: TRBV5-1
j_call: TRBJ2-7

cdr3_aa: CSVDRLGHYGYTF
cdr3_nt: TGCAGCGTTGACAGGCTGGGTCACTATGGCTACACCTTC
clone_size: -
d_call: -
v_call: TRBV29-1
j_call: TRBJ1-2

cdr3_aa: CAWGRYYEQYF
cdr3_nt: TGTGCCTGGGGCAGGTACTACGAGCAGTACTTC
clone_size: -
d_call: -
v_call: TRBV30
j_call: TRBJ2-7

cdr3_aa: CASSESGTDTQYF
cdr3_nt: TGTGCCAGCAGTGAGAGCGGCACAGATACGCAGTATTTT
clone_size: few
d_call: -
v_call: TRBV6-4
j_call: TRBJ2-3

cdr3_aa: CASSLALGPDTQYF
cdr3_nt: TGTGCCAGCAGCTTAGCTCTAGGACCCGATACGCAGTATTTT
clone_size: -
d_call: -
v_call: TRBV7-9
j_call: TRBJ2-3

cdr3_aa: CSVEGSRDSNQPQHF
cdr3_nt: TGCAGCGTTGAAGGTTCCCGCGATAGCAATCAGCCCCAGCATTTT
clone_size: -
d_call: -
v_call: TRBV29-1
j_call: TRBJ1-5

cdr3_aa: CAISERLQETQYF
cdr3_nt: TGTGCCATCAGTGAGCGCTTACAAGAGACCCAGTACTTC
clone_size: -
d_call: -
v_call: TRBV10-3
j_call: TRBJ2-5

cdr3_aa: CASSQDLSPGYSYEQYF
cdr3_nt: TGTGCCAGCAGCCAAGATCTTAGTCCTGGCTACTCCTACGAGCAGTACTTC
clone_size: many
d_call: -
v_call: TRBV14
j_call: TRBJ2-7

cdr3_aa: CASSVTGTYYGYTF
cdr3_nt: TGTGCCAGCAGCGTCACCGGGACCTACTATGGCTACACCTTC
clone_size: -
d_call: -
v_call: TRBV7-2
j_call: TRBJ1-2

cdr3_aa: CASSRLAGFTDTQYF
cdr3_nt: TGTGCCAGCAGCCGACTAGCGGGATTCACAGATACGCAGTATTTT
clone_size: -
d_call: TRBD2
v_call: TRBV14
j_call: TRBJ2-3

cdr3_aa: CAWRETGNYGYTF
cdr3_nt: TGTGCCTGGAGAGAAACAGGGAACTATGGCTACACCTTC
clone_size: -
d_call: -
v_call: TRBV30
j_call: TRBJ1-2

cdr3_aa: CAGGRRQEAFF
cdr3_nt: TGTGCTGGAGGGAGGAGACAGGAAGCTTTCTTT
clone_size: few
d_call: -
v_call: TRBV30
j_call: TRBJ1-1

cdr3_aa: CAWSVSEYGYTF
cdr3_nt: TGTGCCTGGAGTGTATCGGAGTATGGCTACACCTTC
clone_size: few
d_call: -
v_call: TRBV30
j_call: TRBJ1-2

cdr3_aa: CASSIVRGTDTQYF
cdr3_nt: TGTGCCAGTAGTATAGTAAGGGGCACAGATACGCAGTATTTT
clone_size: -
d_call: -
v_call: TRBV19
j_call: TRBJ2-3

cdr3_aa: CASSYRKQLAGVTDTQYF
cdr3_nt: TGTGCCAGCAGCTACCGTAAGCAACTAGCGGGAGTCACAGATACGCAGTATTTT
clone_size: -
d_call: TRBD2
v_call: TRBV7-9
j_call: TRBJ2-3

cdr3_aa: CASSLSNEQFF
cdr3_nt: TGTGCCAGCAGCTTGAGTAATGAGCAGTTCTTC
clone_size: few
d_call: -
v_call: TRBV5-5
j_call: TRBJ2-1

cdr3_aa: CAGTRGSYGYTF
cdr3_nt: TGTGCCGGTACGCGTGGGTCCTATGGCTACACCTTC
clone_size: once
d_call: -
v_call: TRBV7-9
j_call: TRBJ1-2

cdr3_aa: CASSVDLMNTEAFF
cdr3_nt: TGTGCCAGCAGCGTCGACCTTATGAACACTGAAGCTTTCTTT
clone_size: -
d_call: -
v_call: TRBV9
j_call: TRBJ1-1

cdr3_aa: CASSQDRGALSLNTEAFF
cdr3_nt: TGCGCCAGCAGCCAAGATCGGGGGGCCCTAAGTTTGAACACTGAAGCTTTCTTT
clone_size: few
d_call: -
v_call: TRBV4-1
j_call: TRBJ1-1

cdr3_aa: CASSQSVPSGRANYEQYF
cdr3_nt: TGCGCCAGCAGTCAATCTGTGCCCAGCGGGAGGGCCAACTACGAGCAGTACTTC
clone_size: -
d_call: TRBD2
v_call: TRBV23-1
j_call: TRBJ2-7

cdr3_aa: CSGAGSAVGAFF
cdr3_nt: TGCAGCGGGGCCGGGTCGGCCGTCGGGGCTTTCTTT
clone_size: few
d_call: -
v_call: TRBV29-1
j_call: TRBJ1-1

cdr3_aa: CSARVYNEQFF
cdr3_nt: TGCAGTGCTAGAGTCTACAATGAGCAGTTCTTC
clone_size: few
d_call: -
v_call: TRBV20-1
j_call: TRBJ2-1

cdr3_aa: CAWSKGAGELFF
cdr3_nt: TGTGCCTGGAGTAAGGGGGCCGGGGAGCTGTTTTTT
clone_size: -
d_call: -
v_call: TRBV30
j_call: TRBJ2-2

cdr3_aa: CSVESGQGGEKLFF
cdr3_nt: TGCAGCGTTGAATCGGGACAGGGGGGTGAAAAACTGTTTTTT
clone_size: -
d_call: TRBD1
v_call: TRBV29-1
j_call: TRBJ1-4

cdr3_aa: CSVYTTGHQETQYF
cdr3_nt: TGCAGCGTTTACACGACGGGACACCAAGAGACCCAGTACTTC
clone_size: few
d_call: -
v_call: TRBV29-1
j_call: TRBJ2-5

cdr3_aa: CASSVQRKETQYF
cdr3_nt: TGCGCCAGCAGCGTACAGCGGAAAGAGACCCAGTACTTC
clone_size: -
d_call: -
v_call: TRBV5-1
j_call: TRBJ2-5